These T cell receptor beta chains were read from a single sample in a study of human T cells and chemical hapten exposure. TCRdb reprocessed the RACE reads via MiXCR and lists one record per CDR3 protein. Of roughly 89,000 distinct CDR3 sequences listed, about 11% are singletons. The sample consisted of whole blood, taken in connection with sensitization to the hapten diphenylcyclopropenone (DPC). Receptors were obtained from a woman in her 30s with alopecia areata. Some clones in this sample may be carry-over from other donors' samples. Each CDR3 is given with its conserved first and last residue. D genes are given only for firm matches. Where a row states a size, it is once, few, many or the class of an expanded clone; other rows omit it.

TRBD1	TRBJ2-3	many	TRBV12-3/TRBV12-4	CASSFQGAGTDTQYF	TGTGCCAGCAGTTTTCAGGGGGCTGGCACAGATACGCAGTATTTT
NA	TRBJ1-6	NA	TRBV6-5	CASSSSPKGRHNSPLHF	TGTGCCAGCAGCTCGTCCCCGAAGGGACGGCACAATTCACCCCTCCACTTT
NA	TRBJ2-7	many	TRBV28	CATNRRGNEQYF	TGTGCCACCAACCGTAGGGGGAACGAGCAGTACTTC
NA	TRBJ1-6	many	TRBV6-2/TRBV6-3	CASRTDSRSSYNSPLHF	TGTGCCAGCAGGACGGACAGCCGGAGCTCCTATAATTCACCCCTCCACTTT
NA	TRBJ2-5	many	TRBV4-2	CASSQARSRGQETQYF	TGTGCCAGCAGCCAAGCTAGATCGCGGGGACAAGAGACCCAGTACTTC
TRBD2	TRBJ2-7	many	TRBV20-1	CSAREGTSGGGTNEQYF	TGCAGTGCTAGAGAGGGGACTAGCGGAGGGGGGACCAACGAGCAGTACTTC
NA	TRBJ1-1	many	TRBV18	CASSPPNREVTEAFF	TGTGCCAGCTCACCACCCAACAGGGAGGTCACTGAAGCTTTCTTT
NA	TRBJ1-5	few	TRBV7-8	CASSPTSNQPQHF	TGTGCCAGCAGCCCAACGAGCAATCAGCCCCAGCATTTT
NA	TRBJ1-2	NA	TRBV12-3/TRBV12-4	CASSPGVANYGYTF	TGTGCCAGCAGCCCAGGGGTGGCGAACTATGGCTACACCTTC
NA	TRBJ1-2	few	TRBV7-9	CASSLEQATNYGYTF	TGTGCCAGCAGCTTAGAACAGGCTACTAACTATGGCTACACCTTC
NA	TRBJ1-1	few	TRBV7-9	CASSLPTNTEAFF	TGTGCCAGCAGCTTACCAACCAACACTGAAGCTTTCTTT
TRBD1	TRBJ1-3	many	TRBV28	CASRQPGQGLLRTGNTIYF	TGTGCCAGCAGACAACCGGGACAGGGGCTCCTCCGGACTGGAAACACCATATATTTT
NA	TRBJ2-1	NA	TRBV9	CASSVVGDEQFF	TGTGCCAGCAGCGTAGTAGGGGATGAGCAGTTCTTC
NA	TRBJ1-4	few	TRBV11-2	CASSLGVINEKLFF	TGTGCCAGCAGCTTAGGCGTCATTAATGAAAAACTGTTTTTT
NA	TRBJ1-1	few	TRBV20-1	CSARGGPNTEAFF	TGCAGTGCTAGAGGGGGTCCGAACACTGAAGCTTTCTTT